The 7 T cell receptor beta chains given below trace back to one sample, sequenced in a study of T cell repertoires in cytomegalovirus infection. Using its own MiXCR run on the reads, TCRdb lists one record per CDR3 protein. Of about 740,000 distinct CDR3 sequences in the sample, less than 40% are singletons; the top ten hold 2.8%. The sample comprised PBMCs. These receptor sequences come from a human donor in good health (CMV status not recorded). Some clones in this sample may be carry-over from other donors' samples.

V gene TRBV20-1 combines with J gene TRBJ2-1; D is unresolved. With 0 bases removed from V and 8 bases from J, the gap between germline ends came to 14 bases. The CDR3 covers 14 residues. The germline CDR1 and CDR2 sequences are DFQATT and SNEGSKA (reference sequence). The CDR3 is CSARDQRVGHEQFF. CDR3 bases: TGCAGTGCTAGAGATCAAAGGGTAGGACATGAGCAGTTCTTC.

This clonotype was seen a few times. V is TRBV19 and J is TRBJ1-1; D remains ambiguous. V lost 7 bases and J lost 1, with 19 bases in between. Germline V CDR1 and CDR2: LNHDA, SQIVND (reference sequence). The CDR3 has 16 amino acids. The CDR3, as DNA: TGTGCCAGTACCCAGCCCGGGATGTGGAAGAACACTGAAGCTTTCTTT. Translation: CASTQPGMWKNTEAFF.

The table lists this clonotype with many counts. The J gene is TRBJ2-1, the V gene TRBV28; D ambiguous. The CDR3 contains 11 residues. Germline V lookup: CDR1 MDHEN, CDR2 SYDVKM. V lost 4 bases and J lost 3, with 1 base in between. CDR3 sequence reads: CASSYYNEQFF. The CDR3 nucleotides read TGTGCCAGCAGTTACTACAATGAGCAGTTCTTC. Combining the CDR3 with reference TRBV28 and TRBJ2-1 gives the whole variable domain DVKVTQSSRYLVKRTGEKVFLECVQDMDHENMFWYRQDPGLGLRLIYFSYDVKMKEKGDIPEGYSVSREKKERFSLILESASTNQTSMYLCASSYYNEQFFGPGTRLTVL.

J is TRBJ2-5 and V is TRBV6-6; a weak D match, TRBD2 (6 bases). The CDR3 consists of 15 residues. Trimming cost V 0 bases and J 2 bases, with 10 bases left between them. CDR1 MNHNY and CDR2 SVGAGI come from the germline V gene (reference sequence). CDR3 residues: CASSYSGSGQETQYF. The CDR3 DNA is TGTGCCAGCAGTTACTCTGGTAGCGGTCAAGAGACCCAGTACTTC.

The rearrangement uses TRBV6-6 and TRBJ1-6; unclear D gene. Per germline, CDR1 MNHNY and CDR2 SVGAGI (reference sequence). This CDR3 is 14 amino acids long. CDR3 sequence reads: CASEEGGYNSPLHF. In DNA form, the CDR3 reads TGTGCTTCCGAAGAGGGCGGGTATAATTCACCCCTCCACTTT.

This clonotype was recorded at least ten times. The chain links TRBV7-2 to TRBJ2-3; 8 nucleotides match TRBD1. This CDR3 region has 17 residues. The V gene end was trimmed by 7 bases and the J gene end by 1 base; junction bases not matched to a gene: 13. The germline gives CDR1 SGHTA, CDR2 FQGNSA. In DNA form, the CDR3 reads TGTGCCAGCAACCCCGGGCCGACAGGGGCTGGCACAGATACGCAGTATTTT. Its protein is CASNPGPTGAGTDTQYF.

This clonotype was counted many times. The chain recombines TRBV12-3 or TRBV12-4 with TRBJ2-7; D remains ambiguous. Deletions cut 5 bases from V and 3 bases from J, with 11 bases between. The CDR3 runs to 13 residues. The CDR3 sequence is CASSPDLSYEQYF. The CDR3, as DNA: TGTGCCAGCAGTCCCGATTTGAGCTACGAGCAGTACTTC.